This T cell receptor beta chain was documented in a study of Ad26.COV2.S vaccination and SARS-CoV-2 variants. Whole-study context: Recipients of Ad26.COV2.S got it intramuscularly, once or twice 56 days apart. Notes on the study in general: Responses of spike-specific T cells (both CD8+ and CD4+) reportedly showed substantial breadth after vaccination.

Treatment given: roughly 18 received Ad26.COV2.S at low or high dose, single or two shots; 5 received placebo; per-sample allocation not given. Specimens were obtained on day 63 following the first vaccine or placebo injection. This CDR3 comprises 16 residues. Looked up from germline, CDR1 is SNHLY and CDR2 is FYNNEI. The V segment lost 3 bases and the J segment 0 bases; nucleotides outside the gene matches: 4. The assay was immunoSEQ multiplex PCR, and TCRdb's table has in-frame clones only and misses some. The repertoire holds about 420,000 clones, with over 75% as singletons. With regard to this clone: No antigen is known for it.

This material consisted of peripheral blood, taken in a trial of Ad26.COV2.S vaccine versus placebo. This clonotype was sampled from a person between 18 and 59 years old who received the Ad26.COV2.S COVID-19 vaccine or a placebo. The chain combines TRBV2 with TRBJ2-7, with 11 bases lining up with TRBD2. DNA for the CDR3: TGTGCCAGCAGTGAGACTAGCGGGGCGAGCTCCTACGAGCAGTACTTC. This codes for CASSETSGASSYEQYF.